These 9 T cell receptor beta chains share one sample of origin, sequenced in a study of shared clonotypes between healthy human individuals. Only in-frame clones appear in the TCRdb table, and some are missing; sequencing was by immunoSEQ multiplex PCR. The sample lists roughly 2.5 million clones, about 92% occurring once. The sequenced sample was naive CD4+ T cells sorted from blood. Subset specified: CD45RA+ positively selected. Source of these receptors: a man younger than 30 in good health.

The chain has TRBV28 and TRBJ1-4; D gene ambiguous. CDR1 and CDR2 from the germline V gene are MDHEN and SYDVKM. Trimming cost V 2 bases and J 4 bases, with 11 bases left between them. The CDR3 runs 15 residues. In DNA, the CDR3 is TGTGCCAGCAGTTTAAGTACAGCTCGTAATGAAAAACTGTTTTTT. Translating it yields CASSLSTARNEKLFF.

This clone was observed a single time. This chain uses TRBV30 with TRBJ2-3, with no clear D. Germline CDR1 and CDR2: GTSNPN and SVGIG (reference sequence). The length of the CDR3 is 14 residues. Trimming stripped 2 bases from V and 2 bases from J, with 11 bases between. CDR3 loop: CAWSKDGFTDTQYF. The CDR3 DNA follows: TGTGCCTGGAGTAAGGACGGCTTCACAGATACGCAGTATTTT.

A remark on this clone: The sample contains more than one DNA sequence encoding this CDR3. The CDR3 reads CSVDSGSTDTQYF. Here the CDR3 DNA reads TGCAGCGTTGACAGCGGGAGCACAGATACGCAGTATTTT. The chain recombines TRBV29-1 with TRBJ2-3, with D tentatively TRBD2 (6 bases). V shed 3 bases and J shed 0 bases, with 7 bases lying between them. Germline V gene sequence: CDR1 SQVTM, CDR2 ANQGSEA. The CDR3 is 13 residues long.

The chain joins TRBV27 to TRBJ2-3; tentatively, D is TRBD2 (7 bases). Trimming pared 2 bases from V and 5 bases from J, leaving 8 bases between. The CDR3 extends over 13 amino acids. Germline V gives CDR1 MNHEY, CDR2 SMNVEV (reference sequence). The CDR3 spells CASSLRGGDTQYF. CDR3 coding DNA: TGTGCCAGCAGTTTAAGGGGGGGAGATACGCAGTATTTT.

This chain links TRBV11-2 with TRBJ1-2, with 9 nucleotides matching TRBD1. Germline-derived CDR1 and CDR2 are SGHAT and FQNNGV. The CDR3 runs 13 residues. The V and J ends lost 9 bases and 0 bases, in that order; junction bases with no gene match: 2. CDR3 residues: CARGQGANYGYTF. CDR3 nucleotide sequence: TGTGCCAGGGGACAGGGAGCTAACTATGGCTACACCTTC.

V and J are TRBV6-5 and TRBJ1-5, with D maybe TRBD1 (5 bases). Per the germline V gene, CDR1 is MNHEY and CDR2 is SVGAGI. The length of the CDR3 is 14 residues. V was trimmed by 5 bases and J by 3 bases, leaving 11 bases between them. The CDR3 here is CASSRGRINQPQHF. CDR3 nucleotide sequence: TGTGCCAGCAGTAGGGGACGGATCAATCAGCCCCAGCATTTT.

The chain employs TRBV20-1 and TRBJ2-7, with 7 nucleotides matching TRBD1. Germline V gene sequence: CDR1 DFQATT, CDR2 SNEGSKA (reference sequence). CDR3 size: 11 residues. The V segment lost 4 bases and the J segment 4 bases; nucleotides outside the gene matches: 1. CDR3 nucleotide sequence: TGCAGTGCTATACAGGGGTACGAGCAGTACTTC. Translation gives CSAIQGYEQYF.

The rearrangement links TRBV6-6 to TRBJ2-7, with D perhaps matching TRBD1 (5 bases). V lost 5 bases to trimming and J lost 0 bases, with 11 bases between them. Germline CDR1 MNHNY, CDR2 SVGAGI (reference sequence). CDR3 length: 14 residues. CDR3 loop: CASSHRTASYEQYF. The CDR3 DNA is TGTGCCAGCAGTCACAGGACGGCCTCCTACGAGCAGTACTTC.

The rearrangement joins TRBV4-2 to TRBJ1-1, with no clear D. The CDR3 totals 13 residues. Trimming removed 2 bases from V and 8 bases from J, with 12 bases in between. Per germline, CDR1 LGHNA and CDR2 YNFKEQ. The CDR3 DNA is TGTGCCAGCAGCCAAAACATCGGTTTCGAAGCTTTCTTT. This gives the protein CASSQNIGFEAFF.